The 23 T cell receptor beta chains below all came from one sample that was sequenced in a study of blood T cell repertoires in COVID-19. Libraries were prepared by immunoSEQ multiplex PCR; TCRdb keeps only in-frame clonotypes and omits some of them. Of tens of thousands of clones in the sample, roughly 89% are singletons; the top ten hold around 5.2%. The material sequenced was peripheral blood. The receptors shown here come from an elderly woman with active COVID-19.

This sequence joins TRBV7-3 and TRBJ2-5, with TRBD2 as a possible D gene (5 bases). The V gene lost 1 base and the J gene lost 3 bases, with 9 bases spanning the gap. The germline gives CDR1 SGHTA, CDR2 FQGTGA. This CDR3 is 14 amino acids long. CDR3 residues: CASSLRGAEETQYF. The CDR3 DNA sequence: TGTGCCAGCAGCTTAAGGGGAGCGGAAGAGACCCAGTACTTC.

The chain carries TRBV5-6 and TRBJ1-4; maybe TRBD1 (6 bases). CDR3 length equals 15 residues. Germline loops: CDR1 SGHDT, CDR2 YYEEEE. Trimming took 0 bases from V and 6 from J, leaving 12 bases between them. The CDR3 reads CASSLVGGLDEKLFF. CDR3 nucleotides: TGTGCCAGCAGCTTGGTCGGGGGGCTGGATGAAAAACTGTTTTTT.

The rearrangement uses TRBV28 and TRBJ2-1; 9 positions agree with TRBD1. The CDR3 length is 15 residues. CDR1 MDHEN and CDR2 SYDVKM come from the germline V gene. J gave up 3 bases and V 5 bases, and 5 bases lay outside the gene matches. CDR3 bases: TGTGCCAGCAGTACACCGGGACAGGGCTACAATGAGCAGTTCTTC. Translating gives CASSTPGQGYNEQFF.

This chain joins TRBV27 and TRBJ2-7; 9 nucleotides line up with TRBD1. V shed 6 bases, J shed 5 bases, and the junction held 5 bases outside the gene matches. The CDR3 length is 13 residues. Germline loops: CDR1 MNHEY, CDR2 SMNVEV (reference sequence). The CDR3 sequence is CASRPTGGNEQYF. The CDR3 bases are TGTGCCAGCAGGCCGACAGGGGGTAACGAGCAGTACTTC.

CDR3 protein: CASSEDRVFNEQFF. CDR3 in DNA: TGTGCCAGCAGTGAAGACAGGGTTTTCAATGAGCAGTTCTTC. This chain uses TRBV6-1 with TRBJ2-1; D is possibly TRBD1 (6 bases). The CDR3 contains 14 residues. From germline, CDR1 is MNHNS and CDR2 SASEGT. V lost 1 base and J 6 bases, leaving 10 bases between the germline ends.

The chain employs TRBV5-1 and TRBJ1-5; 8 bases are a match to TRBD1. This CDR3 comprises 17 residues. V was pared by 4 bases and J by 0 bases, with 9 bases of the junction left unmatched. CDR1 is SGHRS and CDR2 is YFSETQ in the germline V gene. The chain's CDR3 is CASSPDPTGDSNQPQHF. The CDR3 coding sequence is TGCGCCAGCAGCCCGGACCCGACAGGGGATAGCAATCAGCCCCAGCATTTT.

This chain uses TRBV4-2 with TRBJ2-1; 7 bases agree with TRBD2. CDR1 and CDR2 (germline): LGHNA, YNFKEQ. The CDR3 extends over 17 amino acids. With 0 bases clipped from V and 4 bases from J, the junction kept 9 bases outside the gene matches. CDR3 DNA sequence: TGTGCCAGCAGCCAAGATTATGGGGGAGGGAGGTACAATGAGCAGTTCTTC. Its protein product is CASSQDYGGGRYNEQFF.

This chain links TRBV28 with TRBJ2-3, with a possible D match to TRBD1 (6 bases). Trimming took off 7 bases at V and 0 bases at J, with 8 bases between the two ends. The CDR3 spans 13 residues. The germline CDR1 and CDR2 sequences are MDHEN and SYDVKM. The CDR3 spells CASNQGSTDTQYF. The CDR3 DNA follows: TGTGCCAGCAACCAGGGGAGCACAGATACGCAGTATTTT. The full variable domain, in which reference TRBV28 and TRBJ2-3 provide the parts outside the CDR3, is DVKVTQSSRYLVKRTGEKVFLECVQDMDHENMFWYRQDPGLGLRLIYFSYDVKMKEKGDIPEGYSVSREKKERFSLILESASTNQTSMYLCASNQGSTDTQYFGPGTRLTVL.

The rearrangement joins TRBV30 to TRBJ2-2; 7 bases align to TRBD2. The CDR3 runs to 17 residues. Losses at the gene ends were 0 bases for V and 4 bases for J; bases not matched to a gene: 11. Germline CDR1 GTSNPN, CDR2 SVGIG (reference sequence). This chain's CDR3 is CAWSVLGGRAPTGELFF. As DNA, the CDR3 is TGTGCCTGGAGTGTACTGGGGGGGAGGGCCCCCACCGGGGAGCTGTTTTTT.

This sequence joins TRBV4-1 and TRBJ1-6; 9 bases align to TRBD1. The CDR3 sequence is 18 residues long. CDR1 is MGHRA, CDR2 YSYEKL, per germline. Trimming took 2 bases from V and 7 from J; bases not matched to a gene: 12. CDR3: CASSQQQLQGAVNSPLHF. The DNA for the CDR3 is TGCGCCAGCAGCCAACAACAATTACAGGGGGCCGTCAATTCACCCCTCCACTTT.

The chain recombines TRBV11-1 with TRBJ2-2, with unresolved D. V was shortened by 1 base and J by 9 bases, with 9 bases between the two germline ends. Germline V CDR1 and CDR2: SGHAT, FQDESV (reference sequence). This CDR3 has 13 amino acids. In DNA form, the CDR3 reads TGTGCCAGCAGCTTAGACCCTAGGTGGGAGCTGTTTTTT. Protein product: CASSLDPRWELFF.

This clone showed up just once. V gene TRBV7-8 combines with J gene TRBJ2-2; D might be TRBD2 (6 bases). CDR1 SGHVS and CDR2 FQNEAQ come from the germline V gene. The CDR3 covers 14 residues. Between the trimmed V and J ends, which lost 5 bases and 2 bases, there was a span of 9 bases. The DNA of the CDR3 is TGTGCCAGCAGCCCAGGGACTAACACCGGGGAGCTGTTTTTT. It yields the protein CASSPGTNTGELFF. The variable domain in full, completed from reference TRBV7-8 and TRBJ2-2, reads GAGVSQSPRYKVAKRGQDVALRCDPISGHVSLFWYQQALGQGPEFLTYFQNEAQLDKSGLPSDRFFAERPEGSVSTLKIQRTQQEDSAVYLCASSPGTNTGELFFGEGSRLTVL.

The V and J genes are TRBV16 and TRBJ2-7; TRBD1 agrees at 8 bases. With V trimmed by 4 bases and J by 6 bases, 2 bases remained unmatched. Germline V gene sequence: CDR1 KGHSY, CDR2 FQNENV. The CDR3 runs 12 residues. CDR3: CASSPGQAEQYF. The CDR3 DNA reads TGTGCCAGCAGCCCGGGACAGGCCGAGCAGTACTTC.

The V gene is TRBV6-1, the J gene TRBJ1-2, with D possibly being TRBD1 (5 bases). The CDR3 covers 17 residues. V was trimmed by 0 bases and J by 5 bases, leaving 19 bases between them. CDR1 and CDR2 from the germline V gene are MNHNS and SASEGT. CDR3 sequence (DNA): TGTGCCAGCAGTGAAGCGCTTAGTGGGGCCTTGGGATATGGCTACACCTTC. Translation: CASSEALSGALGYGYTF.

J is TRBJ2-7 and V is TRBV6-5; a possible D gene is TRBD2 (5 bases). Germline assignment: CDR1 MNHEY and CDR2 SVGAGI. Trimming cost V 2 bases and J 7 bases, with 15 bases left between them. CDR3 length equals 14 residues. The CDR3: CASSYHGLPGEQYF. CDR3 in DNA: TGTGCCAGCAGTTACCACGGACTCCCTGGGGAGCAGTACTTC.

This clone was seen only once. This rearrangement joins TRBV2 to TRBJ1-2; 9 nucleotides match TRBD1. V trimming: 6 bases; J trimming: 5 bases; junction bases outside the gene matches: 10. This CDR3 region has 15 residues. CDR1 is SNHLY and CDR2 is FYNNEI in the germline V gene. In nucleotides, the CDR3 is TGTGCCAGCAGCGCCGGGACAGGGAGGTTTTATGGCTACACCTTC. Protein: CASSAGTGRFYGYTF. The full variable domain, rest sourced from reference TRBV2 and TRBJ1-2, is EPEVTQTPSHQVTQMGQEVILRCVPISNHLYFYWYRQILGQKVEFLVSFYNNEISEKSEIFDDQFSVERPDGSNFTLKIRSTKLEDSAMYFCASSAGTGRFYGYTFGSGTRLTVV.

V usage is TRBV27 and J usage is TRBJ2-5, with D possibly being TRBD2 (6 bases). Germline V lookup: CDR1 MNHEY, CDR2 SMNVEV (reference sequence). The length of the CDR3 is 16 residues. Trimming left V 6 bases short and J 1 base short, with 18 bases between. CDR3 loop: CASRPRELVLQETQYF. In DNA form, the CDR3 reads TGTGCCAGCAGACCTCGGGAGTTGGTGCTCCAAGAGACCCAGTACTTC.

The V and J genes are TRBV27 and TRBJ1-1, with TRBD1 matching over 8 bases. After removal of 5 bases from V and 11 bases from J, the junction contained 10 bases not matched to a gene. The CDR3 covers 13 residues. Germline-derived CDR1 and CDR2 are MNHEY and SMNVEV (reference sequence). The CDR3 region has the DNA TGTGCCAGCAGTCCAGCCGTAGGACAGGGCGCTTTCTTT. Translation: CASSPAVGQGAFF.

V gene TRBV5-5 combines with J gene TRBJ2-5; D might be TRBD2 (5 bases). CDR1 is SGHKS, CDR2 YYEKEE, per germline (reference sequence). This CDR3 region has 13 residues. With 4 bases removed from V and 6 bases from J, the gap between germline ends came to 13 bases. The CDR3 loop reads CASSSEGHQTQYF. CDR3 nucleotides: TGTGCCAGCAGCAGCGAGGGTCACCAGACCCAGTACTTC.

The chain joins TRBV11-2 to TRBJ1-5; no reliable D call. Germline V gives CDR1 SGHAT, CDR2 FQNNGV. The CDR3 is 13 amino acids. The ends were cut back, 4 bases at V and 3 bases at J, with 7 bases in the middle. The CDR3 here is CASSSEVNQPQHF. The CDR3 region has the DNA TGTGCCAGCAGCTCTGAGGTCAATCAGCCCCAGCATTTT.

This chain uses TRBV5-1 with TRBJ1-1, with 11 nucleotides matching TRBD1. This CDR3 comprises 16 residues. Looked up from germline, CDR1 is SGHRS and CDR2 is YFSETQ. V dropped 8 bases and J dropped 5; count of bases not matched to a gene: 14. CDR3 coding DNA: TGCGCCAGTTTTCTGGCCGCCGGGACAGGGGGAACTGAAGCTTTCTTT. The encoded protein is CASFLAAGTGGTEAFF.

The rearrangement joins TRBV19 to TRBJ2-1, with 13 bases lining up with TRBD2. V lost 4 bases, J lost 8 bases, and 8 bases stayed unmatched. The CDR3 runs 16 residues. Germline V lookup: CDR1 LNHDA, CDR2 SQIVND (reference sequence). The CDR3 loop is CASSTPGLAGADEQFF. CDR3 in DNA: TGTGCCAGTAGTACCCCAGGACTAGCGGGAGCAGATGAGCAGTTCTTC.

The chain joins TRBV2 to TRBJ2-1; D perhaps matches TRBD2 (5 bases). Germline V gene data show CDR1 as SNHLY and CDR2 as FYNNEI. Trimming left V 2 bases short and J 6 bases short, with 5 bases between. The CDR3 is 12 residues long. The CDR3 DNA reads TGTGCCAGCAGTGAAACTAGCAATGAGCAGTTCTTC. Protein sequence: CASSETSNEQFF.